The T cell receptor (beta chain) under discussion was sequenced for a study of blood T cell repertoires in COVID-19. Study summary: COVID-19 samples collected from the United States, Italy and Spain covered acute and convalescent phases. The cDNA or gDNA used as material had been derived from T cells, B-cell-depleted T cells, or PBMCs.

The CDR3 loop spans 14 amino acids. Germline V gene data show CDR1 as GTSNPN and CDR2 as SVGIG (reference sequence). Deletions cut 2 bases from V and 0 bases from J, with 9 bases between. In the authors' workflow: Amplifying reference gene primers gave estimates of nucleated cell counts. The protocol was immunoSEQ multiplex PCR, while the TCRdb copy is restricted to in-frame clones and leaves out a portion. The V and J calls and clone size are taken from that table; D and trimming were inferred from the DNA. The table has 100,000 to 150,000 clones, approximately 81% seen once; the top ten hold about 40%.

This rearrangement joins TRBV30 to TRBJ2-3, with D unresolved. This TCR was sampled from a man in his forties or fifties with active or convalescent COVID-19. Input material: peripheral blood. CDR3 loop: CAWSLQISTDTQYF. CDR3 in DNA: TGTGCCTGGAGTCTGCAGATTAGCACAGATACGCAGTATTTT.